Detailed here is one T cell receptor beta chain. CDR1 and CDR2 from the germline V gene are ENHRY and SYGVKD. The CDR3 is 15 residues long. V was clipped by 3 bases and J by 4 bases; unmatched bases: 5. The data derive from a study of response to subunit inactivated influenza vaccine. MiXCR, applied by TCRdb to the RT-PCR reads, yields one record per CDR3 protein. The data hold some 160,000 distinct CDR3 sequences, with roughly 10% observed a single time. This TCR was sampled from a man aged 45-60 years who received an inactivated influenza vaccine. The V gene is TRBV10-3, the J gene TRBJ1-2; TRBD1 matches 10 bases. Sample: non-naive T cells sorted from PBMCs, taken more than 35 days after vaccination. The CDR3 DNA follows: TGTGCCATCAGTGATGGGGGACAGGGGAGCTATGGCTACACCTTC. Translating it yields CAISDGGQGSYGYTF.